A selection of T cell receptor beta chains follows, all from one sample in a study of blood T cell repertoires in COVID-19. TCRdb's table, derived via immunoSEQ multiplex PCR, lists solely in-frame clones and lacks some. The sample contains a few hundred thousand clones, 80% to 90% of which appear only once. Input material: PBMCs or T cells enriched from blood (not recorded which). The receptors derive from a man aged 35-49 years in a cohort exposed to, infected with or recovered from COVID-19 (not recorded which). Each CDR3 is given with its conserved first and last residue. Fields, in order: J gene, D gene, clone size, CDR3 length, V gene, CDR3 DNA, CDR3 protein. D genes are given only for firm matches. Rows give clone size only sometimes, using once, few, many, or a class for an expanded clone.

>TRBJ2-7|TRBD2|NA|15|TRBV6-5
TGTGCCAGCAGTTCCGGGACTAGCGGGATGGGCGAGCAGTACTTC
CASSSGTSGMGEQYF
>TRBJ2-7|NA|NA|12|TRBV19
TGTACTAACGGGACACCAATTTACGAGCAGTACTTC
CTNGTPIYEQYF
>TRBJ2-7|TRBD1|NA|14|TRBV10-3
TGTGCCATCAGTGGCGGGACAGGGAACTACGAGCAGTACTTC
CAISGGTGNYEQYF
>TRBJ1-4|TRBD1|NA|16|TRBV5-6
TGTGCCAGCAGCCTCCTTCTGACAGGGCAGAATGAAAAACTGTTTTTT
CASSLLLTGQNEKLFF
>TRBJ2-7|TRBD2|few|14|TRBV5-1
TGCGCCAGCAGCTTTACGGGAGGGCACGATGAGCAGTACTTC
CASSFTGGHDEQYF
>TRBJ1-1|TRBD1|NA|19|TRBV18
TGTGCCAGCTCAATCAACCGACGACAGGGCACGACGATGAACACTGAAGCTTTCTTT
CASSINRRQGTTMNTEAFF
>TRBJ1-2|NA|NA|14|TRBV24-1
TGTGCCACCAGTGATTTGGGAGCCAAAGTGGGCTACACCTTC
CATSDLGAKVGYTF
>TRBJ1-2|TRBD1|NA|14|TRBV6-1
TGTGCCAGCAGTGAAGGGGCCAGGGGGTATGGCTACACCTTC
CASSEGARGYGYTF
>TRBJ1-5|TRBD1|NA|16|TRBV5-4
TGTGCCAGCAGCACAGCAGGGGGCCGGGATGGGCAGCCCCAGCATTTT
CASSTAGGRDGQPQHF
>TRBJ2-7|TRBD2|NA|18|TRBV11-2
TGTGCCAGCAGCCCCATGGCGCTAGCGGGAGTAAGTAGCTACGAGCAGTACTTC
CASSPMALAGVSSYEQYF
>TRBJ2-7|TRBD2|NA|15|TRBV27
TGTGCCAGCAGACGAGGGACTAGCGGGAGTGGAGAGCAGTACTTC
CASRRGTSGSGEQYF
>TRBJ1-6|NA|NA|13|TRBV5-5
TGTGCCAGCATCGCAGGGTGGAATTCACCCCTCCACTTT
CASIAGWNSPLHF
>TRBJ2-7|NA|few|14|TRBV27
TGTGCCAGCAGTTCCTCCTCCCTAGCACGCGAGCAGTACTTC
CASSSSSLAREQYF
>TRBJ1-2|NA|NA|18|TRBV4-1
TGCGCCAGCAGCCAAGATTTGAGCGGACAGAAGTACCTATATGGCTACACCTTC
CASSQDLSGQKYLYGYTF
>TRBJ2-5|TRBD1|few|15|TRBV2
TGTGCCAGCAACCCGGGACAGGGTAATTTTGAGACCCAGTACTTC
CASNPGQGNFETQYF
>TRBJ2-7|TRBD1|NA|16|TRBV7-8
TGTGCCAGCAGCTACCGGCCCGGGACAGGGTTGGTCGAGCAGTACTTC
CASSYRPGTGLVEQYF
>TRBJ2-1|TRBD2|once|16|TRBV4-2
TGTGCCAGCAGCCTCGGACTAGCGGGAGGCAATAATGAGCAGTTCTTC
CASSLGLAGGNNEQFF
>TRBJ2-7|TRBD2|NA|14|TRBV25-1
TGTGCCAGCTCTATACTAGCGGGAGGCTCCGAGCAGTACTTC
CASSILAGGSEQYF
>TRBJ2-1|TRBD2|NA|15|TRBV10-3
TGTGCCATCAGTGACCAGGGTGGGAGGGCCGGTGAGCAGTTCTTC
CAISDQGGRAGEQFF
>TRBJ1-6|NA|NA|15|TRBV6-5
TGTGCCAGCAACTCAGGGGCCCTAGATAATTCACCCCTCCACTTT
CASNSGALDNSPLHF
>TRBJ1-1|NA|once|13|TRBV10-3
TGTGCCATCAAGAAGGAGGGAGGGACTGAAGCTTTCTTT
CAIKKEGGTEAFF
>TRBJ1-4|NA|NA|13|TRBV29-1
TGCAGCGCCGAGGACGGGAGTAATGAAAAACTGTTTTTT
CSAEDGSNEKLFF
>TRBJ2-7|TRBD2|NA|16|TRBV11-2
TGTGCCAGCAGCTTAGTTCCAGCGGGAGGCGTCCACGAGCAGTACTTC
CASSLVPAGGVHEQYF